The rows below give T cell receptor beta chains drawn from one sample of a study of technical replicates of blood from a few donors. Profiled with immunoSEQ multiplex PCR; TCRdb holds only in-frame clones, not every one. The sample shows approximately 87,000 clones, around 96% of them seen only once. The sequenced sample consisted of T cells isolated from PBMCs. These receptor sequences come from a human donor in good health. Both conserved end residues are part of each CDR3. A D gene is named only where the DNA matches it firmly. Clone size is not always given. Where it is, it says once, few, many or a class for expanded clones.

clone size	V gene	D gene	J gene	CDR3 DNA	CDR3 protein
NA	TRBV5-1	TRBD1	TRBJ2-7	TGCGCCAGCAGCTTGGAACAGGGGGTAAGATACGAGCAGTACTTC	CASSLEQGVRYEQYF
NA	TRBV11-3	NA	TRBJ2-2	TGTGCCAGCAGCTCGGGGTTAAGGGCCGCCGGGGAGCTGTTTTTT	CASSSGLRAAGELFF
NA	TRBV27	NA	TRBJ2-7	TGTGCCAGCAGTAAGGAGGACGGGGACTACGAGCAGTACTTC	CASSKEDGDYEQYF
NA	TRBV7-2	NA	TRBJ1-5	TGTGCCAGCAGCTTAGTATCAGGGAACAATCAGCCCCAGCATTTT	CASSLVSGNNQPQHF
NA	TRBV9	NA	TRBJ1-2	TGTGCCAGCAGCCCAATCCCGACAGGCAGCTATGGCTACACCTTC	CASSPIPTGSYGYTF
NA	TRBV28	TRBD1	TRBJ1-1	TGTGCCAGCAGCCCTGACAGGGGGCGAAAGGACACTGAAGCTTTCTTT	CASSPDRGRKDTEAFF
NA	TRBV7-9	TRBD1	TRBJ2-7	TGTGCCAGCAGCTTCCTAGACAGGGCTTCAGAGCAGTACTTC	CASSFLDRASEQYF
NA	TRBV7-9	TRBD1	TRBJ1-4	TGTGCCAGCAGCCATAGGGACAGGGTCGGAAAACTGTTTTTT	CASSHRDRVGKLFF
NA	TRBV29-1	NA	TRBJ1-2	TGCAGCGTTGAGTCGAGCTATGGCTACACCTTC	CSVESSYGYTF
NA	TRBV5-1	NA	TRBJ2-7	TGCGCCAGCAGCTTGGATGCCGGGAGCTCCTACGAGCAGTACTTC	CASSLDAGSSYEQYF
NA	TRBV11-2	NA	TRBJ1-5	TGTGCCAGCAGCTTGGGAGGTAGCAATCAGCCCCAGCATTTT	CASSLGGSNQPQHF
NA	TRBV28	TRBD1	TRBJ2-5	TGTGCCAGCAGTTTAAAGGGGGCCAGGGAGACCCAGTACTTC	CASSLKGARETQYF
NA	TRBV11-2	NA	TRBJ1-1	TGTGCCAGCAGCTTAAGCGGGAACACTGAAGCTTTCTTT	CASSLSGNTEAFF
NA	TRBV7-6	TRBD2	TRBJ2-7	TGTGCCAGCAGCGGACTAGCGGGAGGGGGAGAGCAGTACTTC	CASSGLAGGGEQYF
NA	TRBV6-6	TRBD2	TRBJ2-1	TGTGCCAGCAGCCCCCTGGACCTAGCGGAGTACAATGAGCAGTTCTTC	CASSPLDLAEYNEQFF
NA	TRBV4-3	NA	TRBJ2-1	TGCGCCAGCAGCCAAGTAAGCGGCCCGAGCTCCTACAATGAGCAGTTCTTC	CASSQVSGPSSYNEQFF
NA	TRBV4-3	TRBD2	TRBJ2-1	TGCGCCAGCAGCCCTCGACTAGCGGGAGGGTATGAGCAGTTCTTC	CASSPRLAGGYEQFF
once	TRBV29-1	TRBD1	TRBJ1-1	TGCAGCGTCCCGGGACAGGGGCACACTGAAGCTTTCTTT	CSVPGQGHTEAFF
NA	TRBV7-9	TRBD2	TRBJ2-2	TGTGCCAGCAGCTTAAGCCCCAGCGGGAGCACCGGGGAGCTGTTTTTT	CASSLSPSGSTGELFF
NA	TRBV6-1	NA	TRBJ1-1	TGTGCCAGCAGTGATTCGGGGAGGAACACTGAAGCTTTCTTT	CASSDSGRNTEAFF
NA	TRBV5-1	NA	TRBJ1-1	TGCGCCAGCAGCCCGACTGAGGGGGCTGAAGCTTTCTTT	CASSPTEGAEAFF
NA	TRBV4-2	TRBD2	TRBJ2-1	TGTGCCAGCAGCCAAGATCGGCGGGAGCGGAACAATGAGCAGTTCTTC	CASSQDRRERNNEQFF
NA	TRBV11-2	NA	TRBJ2-3	TGTGCCAGCAGCTCCCTTTCAGATACGCAGTATTTT	CASSSLSDTQYF
NA	TRBV11-3	NA	TRBJ2-7	TGTGCCAGCAGCTTAGGCAGGGGCGCCCACGAGCAGTACTTC	CASSLGRGAHEQYF
once	TRBV5-8	NA	TRBJ2-1	TGTGCCAGCAGCTTACTAGCTCAAAGCCTCACCTACAATGAGCAGTTCTTC	CASSLLAQSLTYNEQFF
NA	TRBV5-4	TRBD1	TRBJ1-2	TGTGCCAGCAGTACGGACAGGGGTAAGGATGGCTACACCTTC	CASSTDRGKDGYTF
NA	TRBV13	NA	TRBJ2-3	TGTGCCAGCAGCTCTAGCACAGATACGCAGTATTTT	CASSSSTDTQYF
NA	TRBV6-5	TRBD1	TRBJ2-3	TGTGCCAGCAGTGCCCGGGACAGGGAGACAGATACGCAGTATTTT	CASSARDRETDTQYF
NA	TRBV2	TRBD2	TRBJ2-2	TGTGCCAGCGGTCCTAGCGGGAGTAGGGAGCTGTTTTTT	CASGPSGSRELFF
NA	TRBV4-3	NA	TRBJ1-2	TGCGCCAGCAGCCATGATATCGGGTCCGATTCTTTCTATGGCTACACCTTC	CASSHDIGSDSFYGYTF
NA	TRBV14	NA	TRBJ2-5	TGTGCCAGCAGCCTAGGGGACTTCCCCTTTGGGGAGACCCAGTACTTC	CASSLGDFPFGETQYF
NA	TRBV4-1	NA	TRBJ1-2	TGCGCCAGCAGCCAAGTTAGTACAGCCCACGGCTACACCTTC	CASSQVSTAHGYTF
NA	TRBV29-1	TRBD2	TRBJ2-7	TGCAGCGTTGGGCGGACTAGCGGTTTCTACGAGCAGTACTTC	CSVGRTSGFYEQYF